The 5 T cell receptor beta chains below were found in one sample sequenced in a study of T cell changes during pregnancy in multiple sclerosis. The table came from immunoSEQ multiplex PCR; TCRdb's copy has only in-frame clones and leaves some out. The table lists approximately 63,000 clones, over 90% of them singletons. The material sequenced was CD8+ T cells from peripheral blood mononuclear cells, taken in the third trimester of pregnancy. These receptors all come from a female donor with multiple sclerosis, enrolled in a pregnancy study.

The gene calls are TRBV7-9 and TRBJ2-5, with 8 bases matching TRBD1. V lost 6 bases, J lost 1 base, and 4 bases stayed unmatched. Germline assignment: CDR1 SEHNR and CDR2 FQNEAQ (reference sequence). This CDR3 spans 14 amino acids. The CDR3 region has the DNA TGTGCCAGCAGACCAGGGGGCACCCAAGAGACCCAGTACTTC. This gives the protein CASRPGGTQETQYF.

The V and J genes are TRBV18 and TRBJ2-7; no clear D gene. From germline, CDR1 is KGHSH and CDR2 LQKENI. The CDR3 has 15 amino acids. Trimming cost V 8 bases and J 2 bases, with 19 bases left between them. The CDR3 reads CASPRGPVPTYEQYF. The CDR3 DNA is TGTGCCAGCCCCAGAGGTCCCGTCCCTACCTACGAGCAGTACTTC.

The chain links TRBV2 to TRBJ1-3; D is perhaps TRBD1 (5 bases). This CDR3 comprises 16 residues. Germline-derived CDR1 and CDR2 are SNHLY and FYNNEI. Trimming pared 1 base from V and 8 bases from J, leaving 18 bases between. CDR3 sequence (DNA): TGTGCCAGCAGTGAAGTAGTGGGACTCAACCCATACACCATATATTTT. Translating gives CASSEVVGLNPYTIYF.

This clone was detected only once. CDR3 amino acids: CASSPEGVSAFF. In nucleotides, the CDR3 is TGTGCCAGCAGCCCCGAGGGAGTCTCGGCTTTCTTT. The chain couples TRBV5-4 to TRBJ1-1; D is uncertain. Looked up from germline, CDR1 is SGHNT and CDR2 is YYREEE (reference sequence). The CDR3 extends over 12 amino acids. Trimming removed 4 bases from V and 11 bases from J, with 15 bases in between.

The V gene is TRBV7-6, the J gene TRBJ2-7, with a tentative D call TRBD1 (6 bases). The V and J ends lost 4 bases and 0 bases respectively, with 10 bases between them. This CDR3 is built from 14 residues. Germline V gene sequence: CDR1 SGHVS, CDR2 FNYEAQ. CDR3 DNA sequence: TGTGCCAGCAGCTGGGCAGGGGACTCCTACGAGCAGTACTTC. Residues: CASSWAGDSYEQYF.